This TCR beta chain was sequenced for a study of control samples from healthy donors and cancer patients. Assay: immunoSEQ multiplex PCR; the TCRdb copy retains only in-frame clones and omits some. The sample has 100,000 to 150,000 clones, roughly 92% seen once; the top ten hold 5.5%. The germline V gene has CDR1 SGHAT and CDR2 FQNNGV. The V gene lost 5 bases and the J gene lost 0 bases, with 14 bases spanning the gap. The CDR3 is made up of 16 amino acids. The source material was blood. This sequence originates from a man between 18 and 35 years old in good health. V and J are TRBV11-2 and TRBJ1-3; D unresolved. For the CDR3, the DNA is TGTGCCAGCAGCAAGCTCGGTGACGACTCTGGAAACACCATATATTTT. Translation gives CASSKLGDDSGNTIYF.